This T cell receptor (beta chain) was observed in a study of blood T cells in healthy people across ages. PCR was performed a second time for about 7 to 11 cycles using a sample-barcoded 5' primer and a J-beta primer mix. TCRdb reprocessed the 5' RACE reads with MiXCR, giving one entry per CDR3 protein. This sample has 730,000 or so distinct CDR3 sequences, with roughly 45% found just once. The CDR3 is 13 residues long. Trimming pared 7 bases from V and 1 base from J, leaving 11 bases between. Germline V gives CDR1 DFQATT, CDR2 SNEGSKA (reference sequence). The chain carries TRBV20-1 and TRBJ1-5; D perhaps matches TRBD1 (5 bases). Material for sequencing was blood. The clonotype comes from a woman aged 60-75 years in good health. CDR3 in DNA: TGCAGTGGGGGGAAGGGAAGCAATCAGCCCCAGCATTTT. This encodes CSGGKGSNQPQHF.